This T cell receptor beta chain emerged from a study of blood T cell repertoires in COVID-19. Study-wide background: Acute and convalescent COVID-19 specimens originated in the United States, Italy and Spain. T cells, B-cell-depleted T cells, or PBMCs supplied cDNA or gDNA.

Under the authors' procedure: Estimated nucleated cell counts came from reference gene primer amplification. Profiling relied on immunoSEQ multiplex PCR, and the TCRdb table lists in-frame clones only, not all of them. The DNA was the basis for D and trimming; V, J and clone size are from that table. Of some 110,000 clones in the sample, around 85% were seen once. Trimming pared 6 bases from V and 3 bases from J, leaving 11 bases between. CDR1 and CDR2 (germline): WNHNN, SYGVQD (reference sequence). CDR3 length: 13 amino acids. The V gene is TRBV10-1, the J gene TRBJ1-1; the D is unclear. Sequencing was done on a sample of peripheral blood. The source of this sequence is a man in his fifties with acute or convalescent COVID-19. DNA for the CDR3: TGCGCCAGCAGAGCCACTTGGTACACTGAAGCTTTCTTT. It codes for CASRATWYTEAFF.